This T cell receptor beta chain derives from a study of T cell repertoires in aging, cancer and after chemotherapy. Study observations and caveats: Across the chemotherapy interval, each cancer cohort showed higher median generation probability, suggesting thymic rebound. Untreated cancer patients had significantly lower blood TCR diversity than age-matched healthy donors.

Trimming cost V 6 bases and J 6 bases, with 15 bases left between them. The length of the CDR3 is 14 residues. Germline CDR1 reads LNHDA; CDR2 reads SQIVND (reference sequence). This clonotype was observed a few times. The antigen remains undetermined. Peripheral blood genomic DNA, not sorted cells or RNA, was the template. Rearranged V-D-J TRB sequences were amplified with a mixed TRB-A/B primer pool. TCRdb reprocessed the multiplex PCR reads via MiXCR and lists one record per CDR3 protein. This table has 15,000 to 20,000 distinct CDR3 sequences, 35% to 40% appearing once. The specimen was blood. This chain joins TRBV19 and TRBJ2-1; D possibly corresponds to TRBD2 (5 bases). This TCR derives from a human donor with a solid tumor. CDR3 sequence reads: CASSSGITVNEQFF. In DNA form, the CDR3 reads TGTGCCAGTAGCTCGGGGATTACAGTCAATGAGCAGTTCTTC. The entire variable domain, with the rest obtained from reference TRBV19 and TRBJ2-1, is as follows: DGGITQSPKYLFRKEGQNVTLSCEQNLNHDAMYWYRQDPGQGLRLIYYSQIVNDFQKGDIAEGYSVSREKKESFPLTVTSAQKNPTAFYLCASSSGITVNEQFFGPGTRLTVL.